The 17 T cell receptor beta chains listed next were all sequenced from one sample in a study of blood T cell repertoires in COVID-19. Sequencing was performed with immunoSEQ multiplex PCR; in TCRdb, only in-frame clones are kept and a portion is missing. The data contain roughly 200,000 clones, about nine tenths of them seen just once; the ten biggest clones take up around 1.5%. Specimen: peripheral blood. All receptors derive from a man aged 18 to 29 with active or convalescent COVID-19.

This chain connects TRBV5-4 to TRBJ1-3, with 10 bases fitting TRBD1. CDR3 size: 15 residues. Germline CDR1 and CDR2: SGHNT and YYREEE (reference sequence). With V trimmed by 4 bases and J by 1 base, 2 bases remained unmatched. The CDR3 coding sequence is TGTGCCAGCAGCAGGGACAGGGGATCTGGAAACACCATATATTTT. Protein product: CASSRDRGSGNTIYF.

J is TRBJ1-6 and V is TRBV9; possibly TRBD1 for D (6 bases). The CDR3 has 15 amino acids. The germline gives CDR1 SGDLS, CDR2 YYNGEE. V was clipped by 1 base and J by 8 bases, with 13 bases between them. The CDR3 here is CASSVNSRGDSPLHF. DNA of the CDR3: TGTGCCAGCAGCGTAAATTCCAGGGGTGATTCACCCCTCCACTTT.

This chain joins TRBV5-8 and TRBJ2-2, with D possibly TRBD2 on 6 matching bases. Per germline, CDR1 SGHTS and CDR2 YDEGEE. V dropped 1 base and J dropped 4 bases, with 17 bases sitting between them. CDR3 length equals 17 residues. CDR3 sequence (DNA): TGTGCCAGCAGCTTGCCATTGGACGGGGGATCCACCGGGGAGCTGTTTTTT. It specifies CASSLPLDGGSTGELFF.

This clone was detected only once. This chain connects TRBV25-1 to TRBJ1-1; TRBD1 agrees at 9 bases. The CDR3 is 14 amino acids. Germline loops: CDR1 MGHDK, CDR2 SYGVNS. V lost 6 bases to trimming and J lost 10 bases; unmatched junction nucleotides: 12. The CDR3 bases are TGTGCCAGCAGGGGGGACAGGGAGTTCGCGCCAGCTTTCTTT. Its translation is CASRGDREFAPAFF.

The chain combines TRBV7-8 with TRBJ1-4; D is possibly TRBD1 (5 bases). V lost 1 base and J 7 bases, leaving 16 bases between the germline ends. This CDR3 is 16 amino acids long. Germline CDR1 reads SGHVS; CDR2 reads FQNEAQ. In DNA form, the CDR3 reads TGTGCCAGCAGCTTAGAGGGCTCAGGGCTGGCTGAAAAACTGTTTTTT. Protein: CASSLEGSGLAEKLFF.

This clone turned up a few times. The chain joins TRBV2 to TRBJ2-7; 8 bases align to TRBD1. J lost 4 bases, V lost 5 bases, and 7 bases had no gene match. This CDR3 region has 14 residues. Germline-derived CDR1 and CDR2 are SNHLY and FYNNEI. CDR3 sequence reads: CASSSGRGLYEQYF. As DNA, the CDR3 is TGTGCCAGCAGTTCCGGCAGGGGGCTATACGAGCAGTACTTC.

The CDR3 protein is CASSQELGTSELYF. The CDR3 bases are TGTGCCAGCAGCCAAGAGCTAGGGACTAGCGAACTGTACTTC. The V and J genes are TRBV4-2 and TRBJ2-5, with 10 nucleotides matching TRBD2. The CDR3 loop spans 14 amino acids. CDR1 LGHNA and CDR2 YNFKEQ come from the germline V gene. V gave up 0 bases and J gave up 13 bases; unmatched junction bases: 8.

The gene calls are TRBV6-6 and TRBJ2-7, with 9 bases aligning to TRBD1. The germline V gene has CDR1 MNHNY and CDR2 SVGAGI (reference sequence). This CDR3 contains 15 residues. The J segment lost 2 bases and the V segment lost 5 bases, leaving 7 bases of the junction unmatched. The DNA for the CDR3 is TGTGCCAGCAGTCCGCCGGACAGGGGTGCCTACGAGCAGTACTTC. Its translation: CASSPPDRGAYEQYF.

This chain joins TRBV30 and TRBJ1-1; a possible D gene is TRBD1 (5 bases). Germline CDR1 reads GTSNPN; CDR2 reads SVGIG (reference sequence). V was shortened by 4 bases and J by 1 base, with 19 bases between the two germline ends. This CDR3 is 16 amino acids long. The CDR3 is CAWTLTGGGSNTEAFF. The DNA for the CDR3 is TGTGCCTGGACCCTAACCGGGGGGGGGTCGAACACTGAAGCTTTCTTT.

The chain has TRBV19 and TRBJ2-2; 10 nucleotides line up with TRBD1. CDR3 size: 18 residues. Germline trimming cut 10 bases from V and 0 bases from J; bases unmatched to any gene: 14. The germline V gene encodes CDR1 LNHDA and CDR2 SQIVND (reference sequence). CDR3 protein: CATSSGTGVYSNTGELFF. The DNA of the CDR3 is TGTGCCACATCGTCCGGGACAGGGGTTTACTCGAACACCGGGGAGCTGTTTTTT.

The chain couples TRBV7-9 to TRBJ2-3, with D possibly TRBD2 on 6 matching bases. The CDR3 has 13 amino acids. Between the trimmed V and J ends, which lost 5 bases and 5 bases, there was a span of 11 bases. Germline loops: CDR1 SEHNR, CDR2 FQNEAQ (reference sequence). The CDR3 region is CASSIPSEDTQYF. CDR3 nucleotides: TGTGCCAGCAGCATCCCTAGCGAAGATACGCAGTATTTT.

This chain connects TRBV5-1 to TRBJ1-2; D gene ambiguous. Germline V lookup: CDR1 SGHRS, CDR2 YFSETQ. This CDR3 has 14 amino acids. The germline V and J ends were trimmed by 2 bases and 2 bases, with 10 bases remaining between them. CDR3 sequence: CASSLSTENYGYTF. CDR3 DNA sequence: TGCGCCAGCAGCTTATCGACTGAGAACTATGGCTACACCTTC. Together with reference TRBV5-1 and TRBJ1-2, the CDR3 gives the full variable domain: KAGVTQTPRYLIKTRGQQVTLSCSPISGHRSVSWYQQTPGQGLQFLFEYFSETQRNKGNFPGRFSGRQFSNSRSEMNVSTLELGDSALYLCASSLSTENYGYTFGSGTRLTVV.

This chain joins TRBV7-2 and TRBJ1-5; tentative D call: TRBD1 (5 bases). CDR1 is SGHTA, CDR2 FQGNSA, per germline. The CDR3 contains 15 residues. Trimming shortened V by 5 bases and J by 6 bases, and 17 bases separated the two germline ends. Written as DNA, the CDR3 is TGTGCCAGCAGCCCGGAGGGCAGGGAGAGTCAGCCCCAGCATTTT. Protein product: CASSPEGRESQPQHF. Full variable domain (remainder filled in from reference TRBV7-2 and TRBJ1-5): GAGVSQSPSNKVTEKGKDVELRCDPISGHTALYWYRQSLGQGLEFLIYFQGNSAPDKSGLPSDRFSAERTGGSVSTLTIQRTQQEDSAVYLCASSPEGRESQPQHFGDGTRLSIL.

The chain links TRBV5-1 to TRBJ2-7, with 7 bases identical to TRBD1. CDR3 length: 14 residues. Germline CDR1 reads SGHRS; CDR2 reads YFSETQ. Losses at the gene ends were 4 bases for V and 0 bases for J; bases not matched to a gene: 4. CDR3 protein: CASSVTGDSYEQYF. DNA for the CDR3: TGCGCCAGCAGCGTTACAGGGGACTCCTACGAGCAGTACTTC.

CDR3 region: CASSFPQMYEQYF. The CDR3 DNA reads TGTGCCAGCAGCTTCCCTCAGATGTACGAGCAGTACTTC. The rearrangement links TRBV7-2 to TRBJ2-7; D remains ambiguous. Germline V gene data show CDR1 as SGHTA and CDR2 as FQGNSA. The CDR3 is made up of 13 amino acids. V was clipped by 3 bases and J by 4 bases, with 10 bases between them.

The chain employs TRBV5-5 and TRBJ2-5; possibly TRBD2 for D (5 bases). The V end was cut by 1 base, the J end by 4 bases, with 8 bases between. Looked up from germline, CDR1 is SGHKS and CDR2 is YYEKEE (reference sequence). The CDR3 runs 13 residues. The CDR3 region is CASSLSGVETQYF. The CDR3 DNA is TGTGCCAGCAGCTTGTCCGGGGTAGAGACCCAGTACTTC. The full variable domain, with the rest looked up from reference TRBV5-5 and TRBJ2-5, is DAGVTQSPTHLIKTRGQQVTLRCSPISGHKSVSWYQQVLGQGPQFIFQYYEKEERGRGNFPDRFSARQFPNYSSELNVNALLLGDSALYLCASSLSGVETQYFGPGTRLLVL.

The CDR3: CASSVEGGVSNQPQHF. The CDR3 DNA reads TGTGCCAGCAGCGTAGAAGGAGGTGTTAGCAATCAGCCCCAGCATTTT. V and J are TRBV9 and TRBJ1-5; D not resolved. Germline V gene sequence: CDR1 SGDLS, CDR2 YYNGEE. V was clipped by 0 bases and J by 0 bases, with 10 bases between them. This CDR3 is built from 16 residues.